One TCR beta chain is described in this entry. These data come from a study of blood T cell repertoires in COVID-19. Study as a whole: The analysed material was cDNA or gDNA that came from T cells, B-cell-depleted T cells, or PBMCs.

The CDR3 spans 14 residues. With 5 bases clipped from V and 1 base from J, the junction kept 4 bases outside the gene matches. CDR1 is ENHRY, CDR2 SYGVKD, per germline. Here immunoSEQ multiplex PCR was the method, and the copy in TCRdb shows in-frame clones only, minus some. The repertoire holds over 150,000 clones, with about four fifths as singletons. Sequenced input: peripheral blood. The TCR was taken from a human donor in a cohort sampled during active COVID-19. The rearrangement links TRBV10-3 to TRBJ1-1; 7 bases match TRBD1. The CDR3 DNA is TGTGCCATCAGTTCACAGGGGAGGAACACTGAAGCTTTCTTT. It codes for CAISSQGRNTEAFF.